A selection of T cell receptor beta chains follows, all from one sample in a study of identical twins. TCRdb ran MiXCR on the 5' RACE reads and lists one entry per CDR3 protein. Counted here are hundreds of thousands of distinct CDR3 sequences, around 8.8% occurring once; the ten biggest clones make up around 2.1%. The same specimen was also included in a second study, on yellow fever vaccine responses in identical twins.

The specimen sequenced was memory (CD45RO+) T cells sorted from blood. The source of these receptors is a woman aged 18-29 years in good health. Both conserved end residues are part of each CDR3. A D gene is named only where the DNA matches it firmly. Clone sizes are given selectively: once, few, many, or a class where the clone is expanded.

CDR3 DNA: TGTGCTAGTGGTCCTGGGGCCACAGATACGCAGTATTTT
CDR3 protein: CASGPGATDTQYF
V gene: TRBV12-5
D gene: -
J gene: TRBJ2-3
clone size: few

CDR3 DNA: TGTGCCAGCAGCTCGCCAATAGGGGCCGGCTACACCTTC
CDR3 protein: CASSSPIGAGYTF
V gene: TRBV7-2
D gene: -
J gene: TRBJ1-2
clone size: few

CDR3 DNA: TGCGCCAGCAGCTTTGGAGACAGGGAAGCTTTCTTT
CDR3 protein: CASSFGDREAFF
V gene: TRBV5-1
D gene: -
J gene: TRBJ1-1
clone size: -

CDR3 DNA: TGTGCCAGCAGCTCGACAGGGAGTACCTACGAGCAGTACTTC
CDR3 protein: CASSSTGSTYEQYF
V gene: TRBV12-3/TRBV12-4
D gene: TRBD1
J gene: TRBJ2-7
clone size: many

CDR3 DNA: TGTGCCAGCAGCCACGGCGGGACTAGCGGGAGGAATGAGCAGTTCTTC
CDR3 protein: CASSHGGTSGRNEQFF
V gene: TRBV11-3
D gene: TRBD2
J gene: TRBJ2-1
clone size: -

CDR3 DNA: TGTGCCAGCAGCTTAGATGTAAGGGCCGGTATTAGCACAGATACGCAGTATTTT
CDR3 protein: CASSLDVRAGISTDTQYF
V gene: TRBV11-2
D gene: -
J gene: TRBJ2-3
clone size: -

CDR3 DNA: TGTGCCAGCAGCCCCCCCACAGGGGTTTACACTGAAGCTTTCTTT
CDR3 protein: CASSPPTGVYTEAFF
V gene: TRBV9
D gene: TRBD1
J gene: TRBJ1-1
clone size: many

CDR3 DNA: TGTGCCAGCAGCTTATTGGCGGGAGGGCCTGTCGCGGAGACCCAGTACTTC
CDR3 protein: CASSLLAGGPVAETQYF
V gene: TRBV7-9
D gene: TRBD2
J gene: TRBJ2-5
clone size: many

CDR3 DNA: TGTGCCAGCAGTGAAAGAGGGTTTGGCACCGGGGAGCTGTTTTTT
CDR3 protein: CASSERGFGTGELFF
V gene: TRBV2
D gene: -
J gene: TRBJ2-2
clone size: -

CDR3 DNA: TGTGCCAGCAGCTTAGTCGTAGGGTTGGGTGAAGCTTTCTTT
CDR3 protein: CASSLVVGLGEAFF
V gene: TRBV11-2
D gene: -
J gene: TRBJ1-1
clone size: many

CDR3 DNA: TGTGCCAGCAGTTTCCCCTACGGCGAAGCTTTCTTT
CDR3 protein: CASSFPYGEAFF
V gene: TRBV12-3/TRBV12-4
D gene: -
J gene: TRBJ1-1
clone size: many

CDR3 DNA: TGTGCCAGCAGTGGCCGGTGGTGGGAAAAACTGTTTTTT
CDR3 protein: CASSGRWWEKLFF
V gene: TRBV6-1
D gene: -
J gene: TRBJ1-4
clone size: few

CDR3 DNA: TGTGCCAGCAGACAGGGGGCGGGCTCCTACGAGCAGTACTTC
CDR3 protein: CASRQGAGSYEQYF
V gene: TRBV7-9
D gene: TRBD1
J gene: TRBJ2-7
clone size: few

CDR3 DNA: TGTGCCAGCAGCCTCCGGGAGGACAGGGTAGAGTACTTC
CDR3 protein: CASSLREDRVEYF
V gene: TRBV13
D gene: -
J gene: TRBJ2-7
clone size: few

CDR3 DNA: TGTGCCAGCAGTAGCACCGGGACAGGACAAGGCTACACCTTC
CDR3 protein: CASSSTGTGQGYTF
V gene: TRBV2
D gene: TRBD1
J gene: TRBJ1-2
clone size: few

CDR3 DNA: TGTGCCAGCAGCCCCCTAGCAGAGAACGGCTACAATGAGCAGTTCTTC
CDR3 protein: CASSPLAENGYNEQFF
V gene: TRBV6-4
D gene: -
J gene: TRBJ2-1
clone size: -

CDR3 DNA: TGTGCCAGCAGTCAAATGTTGGGGATGGTCTACGAGCAGTACTTC
CDR3 protein: CASSQMLGMVYEQYF
V gene: TRBV28
D gene: -
J gene: TRBJ2-7
clone size: few

CDR3 DNA: TGTGCCAGCAGAACCACCGCCGAGGGGGGGAATGAGCAGTTCTTC
CDR3 protein: CASRTTAEGGNEQFF
V gene: TRBV6-1
D gene: -
J gene: TRBJ2-1
clone size: -

CDR3 DNA: TGCAGTGCTAGGGTTGGGGGGGCTCGAACTGAAGCTTTCTTT
CDR3 protein: CSARVGGARTEAFF
V gene: TRBV20-1
D gene: -
J gene: TRBJ1-1
clone size: few

CDR3 DNA: TGCGCCAGCCATACGGGGGCTAATTCACCCCTCCACTTT
CDR3 protein: CASHTGANSPLHF
V gene: TRBV5-1
D gene: -
J gene: TRBJ1-6
clone size: -

CDR3 DNA: TGTGCCAGCAGTTTTACAGGGGTTTCAGGGGCCAACGTCCTGACTTTC
CDR3 protein: CASSFTGVSGANVLTF
V gene: TRBV27
D gene: TRBD1
J gene: TRBJ2-6
clone size: few

CDR3 DNA: TGTGCCAGCAGTGAAGGAGGCAGGGTAGAGACCCAGTACTTC
CDR3 protein: CASSEGGRVETQYF
V gene: TRBV25-1
D gene: -
J gene: TRBJ2-5
clone size: once

CDR3 DNA: TGCAGTGCTACAGAAGCGGGAGAGGTCGGGGAGCTGTTTTTT
CDR3 protein: CSATEAGEVGELFF
V gene: TRBV20-1
D gene: TRBD2
J gene: TRBJ2-2
clone size: many

CDR3 DNA: TGTGCCAGCAGGCCTAGCGGGAGGGAGACCCAGTACTTC
CDR3 protein: CASRPSGRETQYF
V gene: TRBV12-3/TRBV12-4
D gene: TRBD2
J gene: TRBJ2-5
clone size: few

CDR3 DNA: TGTGCCAGCAGCTATCCTAATGGCCGCTATGGCTACACCTTC
CDR3 protein: CASSYPNGRYGYTF
V gene: TRBV7-9
D gene: -
J gene: TRBJ1-2
clone size: many

CDR3 DNA: TGTGCCAGCAGCTCAGCCCCGGGACACTCCACCGGGGAGCTGTTTTTT
CDR3 protein: CASSSAPGHSTGELFF
V gene: TRBV7-9
D gene: -
J gene: TRBJ2-2
clone size: -

CDR3 DNA: TGCAGTGCTAGTACCGAAAGGCTGGGGACATACGAGCAGTACTTC
CDR3 protein: CSASTERLGTYEQYF
V gene: TRBV20-1
D gene: -
J gene: TRBJ2-7
clone size: -

CDR3 DNA: TGTGCCAGCAGCCAAGTGTGGCAAAGCTCCTACAATGAGCAGTTCTTC
CDR3 protein: CASSQVWQSSYNEQFF
V gene: TRBV3-1
D gene: -
J gene: TRBJ2-1
clone size: -

CDR3 DNA: TGTGCCAGCAGCGGGGGACTAGCGGCCTACAATGAGCAGTTCTTC
CDR3 protein: CASSGGLAAYNEQFF
V gene: TRBV7-8
D gene: TRBD2
J gene: TRBJ2-1
clone size: many

CDR3 DNA: TGTGCCAGCAGTTTTATACGGGGGCCCTACAATGAGCAGTTCTTC
CDR3 protein: CASSFIRGPYNEQFF
V gene: TRBV28
D gene: -
J gene: TRBJ2-1
clone size: many

CDR3 DNA: TGCAGCGTTGAAGATCCGGGACAGGGGTGGAATGAGCAGTTCTTC
CDR3 protein: CSVEDPGQGWNEQFF
V gene: TRBV29-1
D gene: TRBD1
J gene: TRBJ2-1
clone size: many

CDR3 DNA: -
CDR3 protein: CASIPSVAGGLGTDTQYF
V gene: TRBV27
D gene: -
J gene: TRBJ2-3
clone size: few

CDR3 DNA: TGTGCCAGCAGCCGTATTCGGGGTTGGGGGTCCGGAGATACGCAGTATTTT
CDR3 protein: CASSRIRGWGSGDTQYF
V gene: TRBV11-2
D gene: -
J gene: TRBJ2-3
clone size: -

CDR3 DNA: TGCGCCAGCAGCTTGGGACGGAGCACAGATACGCAGTATTTT
CDR3 protein: CASSLGRSTDTQYF
V gene: TRBV5-1
D gene: -
J gene: TRBJ2-3
clone size: many

CDR3 DNA: TGTGCCAGCCGGCGATGGCAACACCCCAATCACCCCCAGCATTTT
CDR3 protein: CASRRWQHPNHPQHF
V gene: TRBV7-2
D gene: -
J gene: TRBJ1-5
clone size: few

CDR3 DNA: TGTGCCAGCAGCTCTCACCCGGGACAGGGGTTAAGCAATGAGCAGTTCTTC
CDR3 protein: CASSSHPGQGLSNEQFF
V gene: TRBV28
D gene: TRBD1
J gene: TRBJ2-1
clone size: -

CDR3 DNA: TGTGCCAGCAGTTTAAATCCAATGAACACTGAAGCTTTCTTT
CDR3 protein: CASSLNPMNTEAFF
V gene: TRBV12-3/TRBV12-4
D gene: -
J gene: TRBJ1-1
clone size: -

CDR3 DNA: TGTGCCAGCAGCCCGAGGACTAGCGGGGGACCAAATACGCAGTATTTT
CDR3 protein: CASSPRTSGGPNTQYF
V gene: TRBV3-1
D gene: TRBD2
J gene: TRBJ2-3
clone size: many

CDR3 DNA: TGCAGTGCTAGGGGGGGAGAGAATGAAAAACTGTTTTTT
CDR3 protein: CSARGGENEKLFF
V gene: TRBV20-1
D gene: -
J gene: TRBJ1-4
clone size: many

CDR3 DNA: TGTGCCAGCTCAGAGACTAGCAAGGAGACCCAGTACTTC
CDR3 protein: CASSETSKETQYF
V gene: TRBV18
D gene: TRBD2
J gene: TRBJ2-5
clone size: few

CDR3 DNA: TGTGCCAGCAGCAAAGGTAGCGGGGGGGGCACAGATACGCAGTATTTT
CDR3 protein: CASSKGSGGGTDTQYF
V gene: TRBV3-1
D gene: TRBD2
J gene: TRBJ2-3
clone size: few

CDR3 DNA: TGTGCCAGCAGTGAAGCGGAGGGAGGCACAGATACGCAGTATTTT
CDR3 protein: CASSEAEGGTDTQYF
V gene: TRBV6-1
D gene: -
J gene: TRBJ2-3
clone size: many

CDR3 DNA: TGTGCCAGCAGCTCCCTGGCCGGGACGGACTATAATTCACCCCTCCACTTT
CDR3 protein: CASSSLAGTDYNSPLHF
V gene: TRBV6-1
D gene: -
J gene: TRBJ1-6
clone size: -

CDR3 DNA: TGTGCCAGCAGCCAGAGAAATGAGCAGTTCTTC
CDR3 protein: CASSQRNEQFF
V gene: TRBV4-2
D gene: -
J gene: TRBJ2-1
clone size: few